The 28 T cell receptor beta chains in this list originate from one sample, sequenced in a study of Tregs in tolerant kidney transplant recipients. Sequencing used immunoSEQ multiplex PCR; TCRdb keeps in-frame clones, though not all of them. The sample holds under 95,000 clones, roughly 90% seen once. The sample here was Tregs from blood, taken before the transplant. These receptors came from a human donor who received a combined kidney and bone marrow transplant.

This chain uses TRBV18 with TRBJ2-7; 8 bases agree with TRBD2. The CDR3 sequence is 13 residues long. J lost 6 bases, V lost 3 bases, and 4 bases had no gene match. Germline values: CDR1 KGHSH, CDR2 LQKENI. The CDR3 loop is CASSPSGRTEQYF. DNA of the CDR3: TGTGCCAGCTCACCGAGCGGGAGAACCGAGCAGTACTTC.

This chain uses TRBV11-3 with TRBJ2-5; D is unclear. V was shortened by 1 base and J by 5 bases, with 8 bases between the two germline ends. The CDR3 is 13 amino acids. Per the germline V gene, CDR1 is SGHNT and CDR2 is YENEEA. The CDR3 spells CASSLGLRETQYF. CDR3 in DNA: TGTGCCAGCAGCTTAGGACTCCGGGAGACCCAGTACTTC.

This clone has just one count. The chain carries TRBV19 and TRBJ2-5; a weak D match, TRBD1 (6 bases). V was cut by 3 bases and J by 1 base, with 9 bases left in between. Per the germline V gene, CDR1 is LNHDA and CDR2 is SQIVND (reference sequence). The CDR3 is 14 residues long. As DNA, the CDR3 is TGTGCCAGTAGTATCGGGACAATCCAAGAGACCCAGTACTTC. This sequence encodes CASSIGTIQETQYF.

DNA of the CDR3: TGTGCCAGCAGCGTAGGACAGGGGTTGGGGGCTTTCTTT. This encodes CASSVGQGLGAFF. The genes are TRBV9 and TRBJ1-1; 8 bases map to TRBD1. The junction had 6 bases not matched to a gene; V was cut back by 0 bases and J by 11 bases. Germline values: CDR1 SGDLS, CDR2 YYNGEE. This CDR3 has 13 residues.

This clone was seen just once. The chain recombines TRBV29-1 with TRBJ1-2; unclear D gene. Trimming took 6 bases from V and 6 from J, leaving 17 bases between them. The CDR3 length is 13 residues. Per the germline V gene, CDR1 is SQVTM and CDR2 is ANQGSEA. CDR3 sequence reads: CSVGPGGKNGYTF. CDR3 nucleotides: TGCAGCGTCGGTCCAGGAGGGAAGAATGGCTACACCTTC.

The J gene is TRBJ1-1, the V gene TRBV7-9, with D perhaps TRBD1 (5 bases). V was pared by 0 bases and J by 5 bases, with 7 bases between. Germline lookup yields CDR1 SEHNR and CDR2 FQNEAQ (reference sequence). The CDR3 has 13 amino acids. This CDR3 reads CASSLAGDTEAFF. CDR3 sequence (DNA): TGTGCCAGCAGCTTAGCGGGGGATACTGAAGCTTTCTTT. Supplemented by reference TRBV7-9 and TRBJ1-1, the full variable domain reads DTGVSQNPRHKITKRGQNVTFRCDPISEHNRLYWYRQTLGQGPEFLTYFQNEAQLEKSRLLSDRFSAERPKGSFSTLEIQRTEQGDSAMYLCASSLAGDTEAFFGQGTRLTVV.

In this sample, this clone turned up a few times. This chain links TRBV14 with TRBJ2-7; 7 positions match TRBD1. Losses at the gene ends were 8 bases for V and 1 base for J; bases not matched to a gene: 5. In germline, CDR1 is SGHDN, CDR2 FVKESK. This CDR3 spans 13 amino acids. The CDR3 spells CASGPQGSYEQYF. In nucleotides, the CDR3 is TGTGCCAGCGGACCACAGGGGTCCTACGAGCAGTACTTC.

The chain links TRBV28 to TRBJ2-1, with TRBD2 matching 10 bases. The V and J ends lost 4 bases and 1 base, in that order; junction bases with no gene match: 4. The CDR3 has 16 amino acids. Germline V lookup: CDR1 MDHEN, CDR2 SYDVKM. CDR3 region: CASSSTSGTSYNEQFF. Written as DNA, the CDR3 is TGTGCCAGCAGTTCAACTAGCGGGACTTCCTACAATGAGCAGTTCTTC.

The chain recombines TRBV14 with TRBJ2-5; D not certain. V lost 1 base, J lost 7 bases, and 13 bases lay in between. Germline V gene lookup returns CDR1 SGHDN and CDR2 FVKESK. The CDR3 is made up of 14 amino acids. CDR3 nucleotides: TGTGCCAGCAGCCAAGGTTCCCTTAAGGGGACCCAGTACTTC. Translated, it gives CASSQGSLKGTQYF.

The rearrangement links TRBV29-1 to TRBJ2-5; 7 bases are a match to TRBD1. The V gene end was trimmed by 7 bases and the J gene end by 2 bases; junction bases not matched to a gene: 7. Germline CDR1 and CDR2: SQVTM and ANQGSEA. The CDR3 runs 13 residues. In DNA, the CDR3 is TGCAGCGGATCCGGGACAGCACAAGAGACCCAGTACTTC. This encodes CSGSGTAQETQYF.

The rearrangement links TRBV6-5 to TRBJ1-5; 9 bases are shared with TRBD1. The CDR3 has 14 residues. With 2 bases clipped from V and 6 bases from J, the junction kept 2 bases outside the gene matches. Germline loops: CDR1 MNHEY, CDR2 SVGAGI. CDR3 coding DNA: TGTGCCAGCAGTTACCGACAGGGGGTTCAGCCCCAGCATTTT. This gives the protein CASSYRQGVQPQHF.

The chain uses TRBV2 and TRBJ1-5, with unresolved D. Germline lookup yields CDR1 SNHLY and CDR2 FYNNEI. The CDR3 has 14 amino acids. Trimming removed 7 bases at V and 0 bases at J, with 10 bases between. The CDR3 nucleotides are TGTGCCAGCATGCAGACTATTAGCAATCAGCCCCAGCATTTT. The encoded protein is CASMQTISNQPQHF.

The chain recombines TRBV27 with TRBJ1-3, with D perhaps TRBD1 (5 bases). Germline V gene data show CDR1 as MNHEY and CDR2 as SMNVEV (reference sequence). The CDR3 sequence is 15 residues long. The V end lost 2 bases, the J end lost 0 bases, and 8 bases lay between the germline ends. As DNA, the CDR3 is TGTGCCAGCAGTTTACAGGGAGGCTCTGGAAACACCATATATTTT. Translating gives CASSLQGGSGNTIYF.

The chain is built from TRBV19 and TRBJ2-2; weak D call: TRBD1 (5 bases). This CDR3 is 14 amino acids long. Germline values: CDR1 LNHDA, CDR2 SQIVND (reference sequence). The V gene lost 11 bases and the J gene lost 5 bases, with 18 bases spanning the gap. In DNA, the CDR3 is TGTGCCTCTCAGGGTCTCCACGGGACCGGGGAGCTGTTTTTT. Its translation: CASQGLHGTGELFF. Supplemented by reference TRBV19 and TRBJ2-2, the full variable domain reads DGGITQSPKYLFRKEGQNVTLSCEQNLNHDAMYWYRQDPGQGLRLIYYSQIVNDFQKGDIAEGYSVSREKKESFPLTVTSAQKNPTAFYLCASQGLHGTGELFFGEGSRLTVL.

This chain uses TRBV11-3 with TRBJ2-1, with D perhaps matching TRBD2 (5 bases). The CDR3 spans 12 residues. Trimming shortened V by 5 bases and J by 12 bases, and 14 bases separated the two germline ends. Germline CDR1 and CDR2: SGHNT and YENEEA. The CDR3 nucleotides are TGTGCCAGCAGCGCGTCGGGGTGGGGGCAGTTCTTC. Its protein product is CASSASGWGQFF.

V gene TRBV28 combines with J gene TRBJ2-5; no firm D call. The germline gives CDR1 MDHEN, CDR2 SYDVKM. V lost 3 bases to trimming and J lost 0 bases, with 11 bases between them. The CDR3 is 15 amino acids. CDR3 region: CASSFQSAYQETQYF. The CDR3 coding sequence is TGTGCCAGCAGTTTCCAATCCGCGTACCAAGAGACCCAGTACTTC.

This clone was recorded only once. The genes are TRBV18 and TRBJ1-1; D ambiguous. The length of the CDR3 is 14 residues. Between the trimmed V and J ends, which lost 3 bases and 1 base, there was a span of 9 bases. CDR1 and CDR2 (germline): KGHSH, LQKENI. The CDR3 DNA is TGTGCCAGCTCACCGACGACGGAGAACACTGAAGCTTTCTTT. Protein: CASSPTTENTEAFF.

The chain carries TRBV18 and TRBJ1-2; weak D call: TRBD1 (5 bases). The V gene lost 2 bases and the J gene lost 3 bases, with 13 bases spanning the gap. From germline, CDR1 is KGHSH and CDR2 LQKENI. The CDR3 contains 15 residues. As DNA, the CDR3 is TGTGCCAGCTCACCAATTCACTCGGGGGACTATGGCTACACCTTC. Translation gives CASSPIHSGDYGYTF.

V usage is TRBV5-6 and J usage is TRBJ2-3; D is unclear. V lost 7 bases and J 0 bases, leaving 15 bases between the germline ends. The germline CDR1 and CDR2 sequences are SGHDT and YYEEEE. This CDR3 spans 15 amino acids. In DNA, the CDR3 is TGTGCCAGCCGTAACGGCATTTGGAGCACAGATACGCAGTATTTT. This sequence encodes CASRNGIWSTDTQYF.

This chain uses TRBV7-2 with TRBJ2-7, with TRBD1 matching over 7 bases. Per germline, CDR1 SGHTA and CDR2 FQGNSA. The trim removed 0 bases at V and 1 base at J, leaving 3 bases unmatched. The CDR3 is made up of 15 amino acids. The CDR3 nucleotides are TGTGCCAGCAGCTTAGCGGGACAGCGATCCTACGAGCAGTACTTC. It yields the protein CASSLAGQRSYEQYF.

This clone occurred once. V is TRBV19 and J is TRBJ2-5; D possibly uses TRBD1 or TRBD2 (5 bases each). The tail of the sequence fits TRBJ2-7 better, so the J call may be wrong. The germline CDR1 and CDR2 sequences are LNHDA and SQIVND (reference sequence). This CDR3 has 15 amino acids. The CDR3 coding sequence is TGTGCCAGTAGAGGGGCGAGCGGCTTTTCCTACGAGCAGTACTTC. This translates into CASRGASGFSYEQYF.

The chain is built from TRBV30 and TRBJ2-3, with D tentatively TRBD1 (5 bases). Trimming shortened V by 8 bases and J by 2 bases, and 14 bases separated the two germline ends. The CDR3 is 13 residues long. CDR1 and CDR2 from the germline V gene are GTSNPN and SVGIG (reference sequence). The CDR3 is CARSRDITDTQYF. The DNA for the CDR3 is TGTGCCCGCAGCAGGGATATCACAGATACGCAGTATTTT.

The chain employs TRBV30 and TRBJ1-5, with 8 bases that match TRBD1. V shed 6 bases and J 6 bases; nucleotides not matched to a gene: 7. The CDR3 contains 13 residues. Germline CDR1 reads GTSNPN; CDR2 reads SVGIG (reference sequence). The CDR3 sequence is CACTGGRGQPQHF. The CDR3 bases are TGTGCCTGTACAGGGGGACGAGGTCAGCCCCAGCATTTT.

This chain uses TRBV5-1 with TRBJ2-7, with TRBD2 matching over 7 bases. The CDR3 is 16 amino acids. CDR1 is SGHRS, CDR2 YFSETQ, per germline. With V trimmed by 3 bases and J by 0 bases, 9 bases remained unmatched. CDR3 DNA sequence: TGCGCCAGCAGCTATACCCTAGCGGCGGACTCCTACGAGCAGTACTTC. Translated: CASSYTLAADSYEQYF.

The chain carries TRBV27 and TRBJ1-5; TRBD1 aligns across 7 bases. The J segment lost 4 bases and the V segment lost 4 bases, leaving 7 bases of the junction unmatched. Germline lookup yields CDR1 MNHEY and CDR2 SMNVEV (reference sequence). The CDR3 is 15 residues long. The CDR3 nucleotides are TGTGCCAGCAGTTCGGGGACAGCTAGAAATCAGCCCCAGCATTTT. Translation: CASSSGTARNQPQHF.

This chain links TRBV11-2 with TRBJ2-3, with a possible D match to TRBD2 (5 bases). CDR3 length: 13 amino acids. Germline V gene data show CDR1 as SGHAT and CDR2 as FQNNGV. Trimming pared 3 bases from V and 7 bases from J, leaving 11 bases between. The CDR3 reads CASSLSSGNTQYF. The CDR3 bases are TGTGCCAGCAGCTTGTCCTCCGGGAATACGCAGTATTTT.

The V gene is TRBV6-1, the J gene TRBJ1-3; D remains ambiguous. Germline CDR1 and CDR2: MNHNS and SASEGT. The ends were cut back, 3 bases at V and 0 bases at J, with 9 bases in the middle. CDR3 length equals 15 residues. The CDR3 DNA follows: TGTGCCAGCAGTGACGGCCAGGACTCTGGAAACACCATATATTTT. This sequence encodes CASSDGQDSGNTIYF.

CDR3 in DNA: TGTGCCAGCAGCTTAAATCGGGCTAGCGGGAATGAGCAGTTCTTC. Translated: CASSLNRASGNEQFF. The J gene is TRBJ2-1, the V gene TRBV7-3; 8 bases fit TRBD2. Germline CDR1 reads SGHTA; CDR2 reads FQGTGA. The length of the CDR3 is 15 residues. Trimming at V came to 1 base and at J to 7 bases, leaving 6 bases not matched to a gene.